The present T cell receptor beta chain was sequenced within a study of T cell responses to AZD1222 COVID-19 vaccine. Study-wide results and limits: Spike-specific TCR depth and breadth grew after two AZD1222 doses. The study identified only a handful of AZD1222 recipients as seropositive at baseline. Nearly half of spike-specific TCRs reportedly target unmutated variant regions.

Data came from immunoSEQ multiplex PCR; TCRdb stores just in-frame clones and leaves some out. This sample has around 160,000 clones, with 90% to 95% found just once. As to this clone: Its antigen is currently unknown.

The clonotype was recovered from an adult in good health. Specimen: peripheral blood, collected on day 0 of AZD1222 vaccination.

CDR3 region: CASSPRGSGTYEQYF. CDR3 nucleotide sequence: TGTGCCAGCAGCCCAAGAGGTAGCGGGACATACGAGCAGTACTTC. The V gene is TRBV7-2, the J gene TRBJ2-7; 8 bases are a match to TRBD2. The CDR3 loop spans 15 amino acids. Germline CDR1 is SGHTA and CDR2 is FQGNSA. The trim removed 5 bases at V and 4 bases at J, leaving 10 bases unmatched.